Detailed here is one TCR beta chain. The data were obtained in a study of blood T cell repertoires in COVID-19. At the level of the study: Samples came from the United States, Italy and Spain, spanning acute and convalescent COVID-19.

The CDR3 is 14 amino acids. After removal of 3 bases from V and 6 bases from J, the junction contained 2 bases not matched to a gene. CDR1 is ENHRY and CDR2 is SYGVKD in the germline V gene. The authors' processing: Reference gene primer amplification gave nucleated cell count estimates. The protocol was immunoSEQ multiplex PCR, while the TCRdb copy is restricted to in-frame clones and leaves out a portion. Clone size and V and J calls were adopted from that table, with D and trimming inferred from the DNA. The sample records over 150,000 clones, 86% being singletons. The source material was peripheral blood. The V call is TRBV10-3, the J call TRBJ1-6; 7 bases agree with TRBD1. This clonotype originated in a man between 45 and 60 years old with active or convalescent COVID-19. This CDR3 is CAISEPGGNSPLHF. CDR3 nucleotides: TGTGCCATCAGTGAACCAGGGGGTAATTCACCCCTCCACTTT.